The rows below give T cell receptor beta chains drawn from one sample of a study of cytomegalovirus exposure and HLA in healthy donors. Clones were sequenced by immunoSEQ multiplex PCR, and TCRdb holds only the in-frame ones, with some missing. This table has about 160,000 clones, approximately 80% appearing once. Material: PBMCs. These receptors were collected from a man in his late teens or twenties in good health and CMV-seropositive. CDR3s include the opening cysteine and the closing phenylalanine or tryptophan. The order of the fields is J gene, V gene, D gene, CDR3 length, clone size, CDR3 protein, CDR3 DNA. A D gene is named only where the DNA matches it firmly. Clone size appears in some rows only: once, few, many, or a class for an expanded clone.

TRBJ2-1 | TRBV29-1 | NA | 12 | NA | CSVGRGYNEQFF | TGCAGCGTTGGTCGGGGGTACAATGAGCAGTTCTTC
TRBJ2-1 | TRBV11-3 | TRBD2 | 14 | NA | CASSGTSGGNEQFF | TGTGCCAGCAGCGGGACTAGCGGGGGGAATGAGCAGTTCTTC
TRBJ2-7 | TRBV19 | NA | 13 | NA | CASSIAKFYEQYF | TGTGCCAGTAGTATAGCCAAATTCTACGAGCAGTACTTC
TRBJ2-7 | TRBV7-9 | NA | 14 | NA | CASSLVRGSYEQYF | TGTGCCAGCAGCTTAGTTCGTGGGAGCTACGAGCAGTACTTC
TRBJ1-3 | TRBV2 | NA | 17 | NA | CASSAVPRDIPGNTIYF | TGTGCCAGCAGTGCAGTACCCCGGGACATCCCTGGAAACACCATATATTTT
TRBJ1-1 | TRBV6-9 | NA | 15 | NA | CASSLGSLMNTEAFF | TGTGCCAGCAGTTTGGGCAGCCTCATGAACACTGAAGCTTTCTTT
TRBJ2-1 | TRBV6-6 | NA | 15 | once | CASSYGQAGYNEQFF | TGTGCCAGCAGTTACGGTCAGGCGGGGTACAATGAGCAGTTCTTC
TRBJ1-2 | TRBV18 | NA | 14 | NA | CASSPPSSGYGYTF | TGTGCCAGCTCACCACCTTCATCCGGCTATGGCTACACCTTC
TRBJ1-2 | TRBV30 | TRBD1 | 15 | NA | CAWRADRVANYGYTF | TGTGCCTGGAGGGCTGACAGGGTTGCTAACTATGGCTACACCTTC
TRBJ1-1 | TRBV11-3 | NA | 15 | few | CASSLEAGPDTEAFF | TGTGCCAGCAGCTTAGAGGCAGGTCCGGACACTGAAGCTTTCTTT
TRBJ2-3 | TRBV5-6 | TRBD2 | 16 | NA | CASSSSRLARTDTQYF | TGTGCCAGCAGCTCAAGTAGACTAGCCCGCACAGATACGCAGTATTTT
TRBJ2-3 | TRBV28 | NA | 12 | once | CASGLAMDTQYF | TGTGCCAGCGGTTTAGCGATGGATACGCAGTATTTT
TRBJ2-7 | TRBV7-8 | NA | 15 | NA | CASSPGQGGSYEQYF | TGTGCCAGCAGCCCGGGCCAGGGCGGTTCCTACGAGCAGTACTTC
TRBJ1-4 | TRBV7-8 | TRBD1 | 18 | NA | CASSFAGGGSFLNEKLFF | TGTGCCAGCAGCTTCGCAGGGGGCGGGAGCTTTCTTAATGAAAAACTGTTTTTT
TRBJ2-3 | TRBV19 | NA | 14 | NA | CASSPQATADTQYF | TGTGCCAGTAGTCCCCAAGCTACCGCAGATACGCAGTATTTT
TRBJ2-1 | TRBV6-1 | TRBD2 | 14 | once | CASNGGDTYNEQFF | TGTGCCAGCAATGGGGGGGATACATACAATGAGCAGTTCTTC
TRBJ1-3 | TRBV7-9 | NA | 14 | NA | CASSVLRSGNTIYF | TGTGCCAGCAGCGTCCTCCGCTCTGGAAACACCATATATTTT
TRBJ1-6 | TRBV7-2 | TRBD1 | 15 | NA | CASSLGTGVWSPLHF | TGTGCCAGCAGCTTAGGGACAGGTGTATGGTCACCCCTCCACTTT
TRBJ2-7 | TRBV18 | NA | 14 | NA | CASSPLTGESEQYF | TGTGCCAGCTCACCATTAACGGGGGAGAGCGAGCAGTACTTC
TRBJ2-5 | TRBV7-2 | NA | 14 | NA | CASSLGGARETQYF | TGTGCCAGCAGCTTAGGTGGGGCCCGAGAGACCCAGTACTTC
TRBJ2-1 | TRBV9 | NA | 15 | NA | CASSWGHNTYNEQFF | TGTGCCAGCAGCTGGGGACATAACACCTACAATGAGCAGTTCTTC
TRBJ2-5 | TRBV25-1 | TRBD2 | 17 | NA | CASGHLILAGGYETQYF | TGTGCCAGCGGACATTTAATACTAGCGGGGGGGTACGAGACCCAGTACTTC
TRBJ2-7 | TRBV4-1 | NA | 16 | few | CASSQDPYGGNYEQYF | TGCGCCAGCAGCCAAGATCCCTACGGCGGGAACTACGAGCAGTACTTC
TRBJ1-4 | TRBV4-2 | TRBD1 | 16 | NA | CASSQTGGVAYEKLFF | TGTGCCAGCAGCCAGACAGGGGGAGTTGCCTATGAAAAACTGTTTTTT
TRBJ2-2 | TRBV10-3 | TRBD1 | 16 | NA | CAISESGGQGTGELFF | TGTGCCATCAGTGAGTCAGGAGGACAGGGAACCGGGGAGCTGTTTTTT
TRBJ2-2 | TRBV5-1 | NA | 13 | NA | CASSIHYTGELFF | TGCGCCAGCAGCATTCACTATACTGGGGAGCTGTTTTTT
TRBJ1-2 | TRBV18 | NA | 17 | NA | CASSPRQGGALYDGYTF | TGTGCCAGCTCACCAAGGCAGGGAGGCGCCCTGTATGATGGCTACACCTTC
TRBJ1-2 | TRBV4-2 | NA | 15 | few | CASSPGGIPLYGYTF | TGTGCCAGCAGCCCAGGAGGTATCCCACTCTATGGCTACACCTTC
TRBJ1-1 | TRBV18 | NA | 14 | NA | CASSLRQSNTEAFF | TGTGCCAGCTCCCTAAGACAGTCGAACACTGAAGCTTTCTTT
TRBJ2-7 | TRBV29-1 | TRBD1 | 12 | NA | CSVEIGTGEQYF | TGCAGCGTGGAAATCGGGACAGGGGAGCAGTACTTC
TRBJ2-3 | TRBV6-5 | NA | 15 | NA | CANSPPGVGTDTQYF | TGTGCCAACAGTCCCCCCGGTGTAGGCACAGATACGCAGTATTTT
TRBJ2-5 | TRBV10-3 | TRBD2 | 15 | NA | CAISSSGRGQETQYF | TGTGCCATCAGTTCTAGCGGGAGAGGTCAAGAGACCCAGTACTTC
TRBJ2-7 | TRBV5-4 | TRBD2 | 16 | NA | CASSSPGLERTYEQYF | TGTGCCAGCAGCTCTCCGGGACTAGAGAGGACCTACGAGCAGTACTTC
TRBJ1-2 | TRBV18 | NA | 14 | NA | CASSPSTGLYGYTF | TGTGCCAGCTCACCTTCAACAGGTCTCTATGGCTACACCTTC
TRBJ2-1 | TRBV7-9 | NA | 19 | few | CASSFAPGDWRSSYNEQFF | TGTGCCAGCAGCTTCGCTCCGGGAGACTGGCGGAGCTCCTACAATGAGCAGTTCTTC
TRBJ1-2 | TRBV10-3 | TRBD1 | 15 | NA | CAISRAVAGGDGYTF | TGTGCCATCAGCCGAGCGGTGGCAGGGGGCGATGGCTACACCTTC
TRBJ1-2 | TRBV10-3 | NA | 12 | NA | CAIMRRDYGYTF | TGTGCCATCATGAGGAGGGACTATGGCTACACCTTC
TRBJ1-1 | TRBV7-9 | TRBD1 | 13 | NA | CASSRGQSTEAFF | TGTGCCAGCAGCAGGGGGCAAAGCACTGAAGCTTTCTTT
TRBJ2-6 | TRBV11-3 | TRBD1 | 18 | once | CASSTGTGGSSGANVLTF | TGTGCCAGCAGCACTGGGACAGGGGGAAGCTCTGGGGCCAACGTCCTGACTTTC
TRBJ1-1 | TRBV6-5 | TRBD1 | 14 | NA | CASSRDRGNTEAFF | TGTGCCAGCAGCCGGGACAGGGGGAACACTGAAGCTTTCTTT
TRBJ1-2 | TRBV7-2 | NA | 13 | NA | CASSPTANYGYTF | TGTGCCAGCAGCCCCACAGCTAACTATGGCTACACCTTC
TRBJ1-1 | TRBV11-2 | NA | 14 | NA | CASSLQGMNTEAFF | TGTGCCAGCAGCTTACAGGGGATGAACACTGAAGCTTTCTTT